This entry is about one TCR beta chain. At least ten counts were recorded for this clonotype. Its recognized antigen is unknown. Qualities for individual bases were not recorded, and no much larger clone is one base off. The source of the sample is a study of T cells after yellow fever vaccination (dated by TCRdb to between 2018 and 2021). With regard to the full study: The SMART-Seq v4 Ultra Low Input RNA kit was used to prepare libraries from fractions with low cell numbers. Blood samples were taken at several timepoints before and after primary and secondary immunization, and bulk PBMC replicates and cell subsets were isolated. Two healthy male donors made up the cohort, one aged 18 to 30 years and the other aged 30 to 39 years. To track T-cell clones before and after primary and booster YFV17D yellow fever vaccination, bulk TCR alpha and beta repertoires were sequenced longitudinally.

The research as a whole found: Computational filtering was required because FACS-sorted repertoires could contain abundant contaminating clonotypes from the bulk population. Compared with the primary T-cell response, the secondary T-cell response was faster but weaker, reaching its peak on day 5 rather than on day 15. Only two donors were included in the study, so the extent to which the findings can be generalized is limited. Most clones expanded after primary vaccination were re-detected after the booster (96% of CD4 and around 88% of CD8), suggesting broad memory maintenance. A small share of clonotypes was detected in both CD4 and CD8 compartments, with the overlap likely arising from convergent recombination.

CDR1 ENHRY and CDR2 SYGVKD were looked up in the germline V gene. Relative to germline, V is missing 6 bases and J is missing 8 bases, with 7 bases of the junction outside any gene match. From the cysteine through the phenylalanine, the CDR3 covers 14 amino acids. Of all the DNA, just the CDR3 is kept, 42 bases in frame from base 1. Synthesis of TCR cDNA relied on 5'RACE template switching, a step that introduced a universal primer site along with unique molecular identifiers. Priming of cDNA synthesis was performed from both the TCR alpha and TCR beta constant segments. Libraries were amplified in two PCR steps, with sample barcodes and sequencing adapters added in the second step. Sequencing of libraries was performed on Illumina HiSeq 2500 (2x100 bp) or NovaSeq (2x150 bp). As for the original processing: Reads were demultiplexed and collapsed into UMI consensus sequences with MIGEC, and V(D)J alignment was performed with MiXCR. Using edgeR on replicate PBMC samples, clonotypes were called vaccine-responding if FDR was below 0.01 and the log2 fold change was above 5 up to day 15. Bulk clonotypes were assigned CD4 or CD8 identity according to which sequenced CD4 or CD8 repertoire held them at higher abundance. The public reads were run again by TCRdb, first through fastp at Q25 and then through MiXCR, and only productive beta chains were kept. Records with the same CDR3 protein are collapsed into one entry carrying the most frequent genes and DNA. The V and J calls come from TCRdb's annotation, not from the publication. The table for this sample lists some 350,000 distinct CDR3 sequences; about 6.2% of them were counted only once. The ten largest clones add up to 15% of the sample.

The treatment or condition label for this specimen denotes: live attenuated yellow fever vaccine strain. Two biological replicates of bulk PBMCs were collected at each blood-draw timepoint. PBMCs were isolated from peripheral blood using a standard Ficoll-Paque protocol. TriZol was used to extract RNA from bulk PBMCs, CD4 and CD8 fractions, and dextramer-positive and dextramer-negative fractions. This specimen was PBMCs, taken 5 days after the yellow fever booster vaccination. The chain uses TRBV10-3 and TRBJ2-1; the junction holds 10 bases that match TRBD2. This TCR came from a man aged 25 to 40 who received the YFV17D yellow fever vaccine. DNA sequence: TGTGCCATCAGAAAAACTAGCGGGATTGATGAGCAGTTCTTC. Translated, this is CAIRKTSGIDEQFF.